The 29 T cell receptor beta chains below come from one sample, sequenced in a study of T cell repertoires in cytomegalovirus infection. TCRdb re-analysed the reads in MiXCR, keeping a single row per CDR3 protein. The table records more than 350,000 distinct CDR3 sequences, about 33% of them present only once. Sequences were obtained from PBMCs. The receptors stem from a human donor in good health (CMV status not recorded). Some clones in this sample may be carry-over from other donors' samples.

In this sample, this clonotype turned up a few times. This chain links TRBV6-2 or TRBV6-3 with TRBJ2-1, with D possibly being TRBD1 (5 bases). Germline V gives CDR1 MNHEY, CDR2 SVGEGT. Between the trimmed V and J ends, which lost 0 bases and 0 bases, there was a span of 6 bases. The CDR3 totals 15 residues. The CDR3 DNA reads TGTGCCAGCAGTTACTCGACAGTCTCCTACAATGAGCAGTTCTTC. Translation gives CASSYSTVSYNEQFF.

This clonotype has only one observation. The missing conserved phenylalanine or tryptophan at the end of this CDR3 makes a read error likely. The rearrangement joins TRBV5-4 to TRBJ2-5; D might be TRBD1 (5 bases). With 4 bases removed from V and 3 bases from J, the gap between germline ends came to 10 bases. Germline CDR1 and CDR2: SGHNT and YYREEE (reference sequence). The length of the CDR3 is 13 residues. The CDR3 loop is CASSSGAKETQYC. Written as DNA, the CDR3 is TGTGCCAGCAGCAGTGGGGCCAAAGAGACCCAGTACTGC.

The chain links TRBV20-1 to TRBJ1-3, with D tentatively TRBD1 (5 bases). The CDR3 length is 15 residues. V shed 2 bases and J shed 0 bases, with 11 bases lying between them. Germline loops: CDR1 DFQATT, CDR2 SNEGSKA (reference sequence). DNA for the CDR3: TGCAGTGCTAGATTCAGGGCTTACTCTGGAAACACCATATATTTT. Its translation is CSARFRAYSGNTIYF.

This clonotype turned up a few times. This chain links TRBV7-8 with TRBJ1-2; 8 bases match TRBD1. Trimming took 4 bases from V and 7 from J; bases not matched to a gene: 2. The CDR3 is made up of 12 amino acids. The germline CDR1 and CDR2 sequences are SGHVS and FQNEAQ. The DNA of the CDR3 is TGTGCCAGCAGCTCGACAGGGGTTGGCTACACCTTC. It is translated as CASSSTGVGYTF. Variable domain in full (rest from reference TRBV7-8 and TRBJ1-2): GAGVSQSPRYKVAKRGQDVALRCDPISGHVSLFWYQQALGQGPEFLTYFQNEAQLDKSGLPSDRFFAERPEGSVSTLKIQRTQQEDSAVYLCASSSTGVGYTFGSGTRLTVV.

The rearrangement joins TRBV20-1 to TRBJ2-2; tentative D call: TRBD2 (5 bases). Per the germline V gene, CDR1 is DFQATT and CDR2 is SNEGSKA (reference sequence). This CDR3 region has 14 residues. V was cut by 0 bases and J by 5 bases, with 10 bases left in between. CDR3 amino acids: CSARDPGVTGELFF. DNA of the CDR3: TGCAGTGCTAGAGATCCCGGGGTAACCGGGGAGCTGTTTTTT.

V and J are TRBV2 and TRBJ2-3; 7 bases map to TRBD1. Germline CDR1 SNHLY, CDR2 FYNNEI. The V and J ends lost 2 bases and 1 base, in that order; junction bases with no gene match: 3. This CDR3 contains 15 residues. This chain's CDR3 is CASSEYRGGTDTQYF. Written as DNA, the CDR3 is TGTGCCAGCAGTGAATACAGGGGTGGCACAGATACGCAGTATTTT.

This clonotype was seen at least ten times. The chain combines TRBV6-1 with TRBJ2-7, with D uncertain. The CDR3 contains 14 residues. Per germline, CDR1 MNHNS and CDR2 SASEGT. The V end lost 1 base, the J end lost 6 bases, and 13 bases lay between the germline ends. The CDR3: CASSEDPSGLEQYF. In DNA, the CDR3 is TGTGCCAGCAGTGAAGATCCCTCCGGGCTCGAGCAGTACTTC.

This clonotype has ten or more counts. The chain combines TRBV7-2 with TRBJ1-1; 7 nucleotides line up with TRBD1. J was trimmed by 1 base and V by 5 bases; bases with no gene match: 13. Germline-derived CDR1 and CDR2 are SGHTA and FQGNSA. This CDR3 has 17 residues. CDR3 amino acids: CASSALGQGVANTEAFF. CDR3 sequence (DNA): TGTGCCAGCAGCGCCCTCGGGCAGGGGGTAGCGAACACTGAAGCTTTCTTT. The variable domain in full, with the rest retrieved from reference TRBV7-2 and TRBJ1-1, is GAGVSQSPSNKVTEKGKDVELRCDPISGHTALYWYRQSLGQGLEFLIYFQGNSAPDKSGLPSDRFSAERTGGSVSTLTIQRTQQEDSAVYLCASSALGQGVANTEAFFGQGTRLTVV.

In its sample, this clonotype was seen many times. CDR3 loop: CASRAPPGLGGLANTGELFF. The CDR3 DNA reads as TGTGCCAGCAGAGCCCCGCCGGGACTAGGGGGACTCGCGAACACCGGGGAGCTGTTTTTT. V usage is TRBV2 and J usage is TRBJ2-2, with TRBD2 matching over 8 bases. After removal of 6 bases from V and 0 bases from J, the junction contained 18 bases not matched to a gene. The CDR3 length is 20 residues. Germline CDR1 SNHLY, CDR2 FYNNEI.

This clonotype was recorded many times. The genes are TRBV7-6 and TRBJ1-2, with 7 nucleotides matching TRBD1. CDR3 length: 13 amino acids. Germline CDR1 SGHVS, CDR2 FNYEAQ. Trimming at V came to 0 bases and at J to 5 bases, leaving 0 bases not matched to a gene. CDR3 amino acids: CASSLATGYGYTF. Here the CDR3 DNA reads TGTGCCAGCAGCTTAGCGACAGGGTATGGCTACACCTTC. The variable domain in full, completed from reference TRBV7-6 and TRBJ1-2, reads GAGVSQSPRYKVTKRGQDVALRCDPISGHVSLYWYRQALGQGPEFLTYFNYEAQQDKSGLPNDRFSAERPEGSISTLTIQRTEQRDSAMYRCASSLATGYGYTFGSGTRLTVV.

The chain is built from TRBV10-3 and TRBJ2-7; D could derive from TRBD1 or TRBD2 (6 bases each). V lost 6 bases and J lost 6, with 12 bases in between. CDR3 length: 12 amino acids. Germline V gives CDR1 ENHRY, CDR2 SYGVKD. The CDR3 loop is CAIRSTGAEQYF. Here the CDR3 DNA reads TGTGCCATCAGATCTACGGGGGCCGAGCAGTACTTC.

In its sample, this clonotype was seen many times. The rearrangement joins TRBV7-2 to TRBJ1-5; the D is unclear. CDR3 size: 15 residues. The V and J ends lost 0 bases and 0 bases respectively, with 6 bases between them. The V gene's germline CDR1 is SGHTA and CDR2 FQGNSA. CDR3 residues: CASSLAGNSNQPQHF. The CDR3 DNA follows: TGTGCCAGCAGCTTAGCAGGGAATAGCAATCAGCCCCAGCATTTT. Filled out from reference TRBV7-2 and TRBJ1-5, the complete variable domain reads GAGVSQSPSNKVTEKGKDVELRCDPISGHTALYWYRQSLGQGLEFLIYFQGNSAPDKSGLPSDRFSAERTGGSVSTLTIQRTQQEDSAVYLCASSLAGNSNQPQHFGDGTRLSIL.

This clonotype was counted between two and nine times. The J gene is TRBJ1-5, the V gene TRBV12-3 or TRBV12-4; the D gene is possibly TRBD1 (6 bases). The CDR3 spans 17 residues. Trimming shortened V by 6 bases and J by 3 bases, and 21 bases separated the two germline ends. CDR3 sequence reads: CASSREVVDRHNQPQHF. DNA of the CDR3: TGTGCCAGCAGCCGAGAAGTGGTTGACAGGCACAATCAGCCCCAGCATTTT.

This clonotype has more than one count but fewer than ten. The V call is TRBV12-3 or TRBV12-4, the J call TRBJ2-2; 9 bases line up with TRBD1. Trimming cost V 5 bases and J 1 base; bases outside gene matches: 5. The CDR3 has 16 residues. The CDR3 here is CASSLSGQGNTGELFF. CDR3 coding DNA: TGTGCCAGCAGTCTCTCGGGACAGGGGAACACCGGGGAGCTGTTTTTT.

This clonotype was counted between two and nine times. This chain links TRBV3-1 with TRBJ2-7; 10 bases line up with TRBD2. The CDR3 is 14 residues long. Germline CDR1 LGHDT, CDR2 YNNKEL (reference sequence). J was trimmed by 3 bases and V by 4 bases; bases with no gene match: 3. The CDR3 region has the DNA TGTGCCAGCAGCCCCACTAGCGGGATCTACGAGCAGTACTTC. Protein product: CASSPTSGIYEQYF.

The CDR3 is CASSYYPPAKNSPLHF. As DNA, the CDR3 is TGTGCCAGCAGCTACTACCCCCCGGCCAAAAATTCACCCCTCCACTTT. This chain links TRBV11-2 with TRBJ1-6; no firm D call. Germline CDR1 reads SGHAT; CDR2 reads FQNNGV. The CDR3 is 16 amino acids. V was trimmed by 4 bases and J by 7 bases, leaving 17 bases between them. The full variable domain, in which reference TRBV11-2 and TRBJ1-6 provide the parts outside the CDR3, is EAGVAQSPRYKIIEKRQSVAFWCNPISGHATLYWYQQILGQGPKLLIQFQNNGVVDDSQLPKDRFSAERLKGVDSTLKIQPAKLEDSAVYLCASSYYPPAKNSPLHFGNGTRLTVT.

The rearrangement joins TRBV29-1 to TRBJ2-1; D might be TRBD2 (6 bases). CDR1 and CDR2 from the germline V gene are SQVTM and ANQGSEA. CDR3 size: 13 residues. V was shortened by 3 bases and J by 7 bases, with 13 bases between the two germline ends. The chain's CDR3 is CSVEPPGTNEQFF. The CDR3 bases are TGCAGCGTTGAGCCACCGGGGACTAATGAGCAGTTCTTC.

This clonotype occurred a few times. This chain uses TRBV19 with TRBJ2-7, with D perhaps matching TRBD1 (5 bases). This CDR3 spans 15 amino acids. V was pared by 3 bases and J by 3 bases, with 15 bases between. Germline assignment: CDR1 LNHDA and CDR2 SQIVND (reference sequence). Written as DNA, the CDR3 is TGTGCCAGTAGTATCACCGATAACAGGTTCTACGAGCAGTACTTC. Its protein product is CASSITDNRFYEQYF.

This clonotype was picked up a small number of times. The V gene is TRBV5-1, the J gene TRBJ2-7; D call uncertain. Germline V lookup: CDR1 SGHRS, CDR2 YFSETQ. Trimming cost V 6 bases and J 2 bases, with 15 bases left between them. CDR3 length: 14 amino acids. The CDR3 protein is CASKAGALTYEQYF. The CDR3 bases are TGCGCCAGCAAAGCTGGCGCTTTAACCTACGAGCAGTACTTC.

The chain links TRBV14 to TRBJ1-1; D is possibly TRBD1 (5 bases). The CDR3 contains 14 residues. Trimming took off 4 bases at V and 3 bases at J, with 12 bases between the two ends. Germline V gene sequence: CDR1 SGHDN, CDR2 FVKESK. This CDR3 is CASSRWGGDTEAFF. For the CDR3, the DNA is TGTGCCAGCAGCCGCTGGGGGGGGGACACTGAAGCTTTCTTT.

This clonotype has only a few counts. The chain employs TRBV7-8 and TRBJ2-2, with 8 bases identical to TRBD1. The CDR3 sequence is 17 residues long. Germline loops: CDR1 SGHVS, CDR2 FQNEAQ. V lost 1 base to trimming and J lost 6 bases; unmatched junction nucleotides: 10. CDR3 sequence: CASSLEKTAGGPGELFF. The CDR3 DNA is TGTGCCAGCAGCTTAGAAAAGACGGCAGGGGGCCCCGGGGAGCTGTTTTTT.

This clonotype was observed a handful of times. CDR3 coding DNA: TGTGCCAGCAGCCAAGACCTAGACCCCCTCGGGACCTATGGCTACACCTTC. Protein: CASSQDLDPLGTYGYTF. This chain connects TRBV4-2 to TRBJ1-2; a possible D gene is TRBD1 (5 bases). The CDR3 extends over 17 amino acids. Germline V lookup: CDR1 LGHNA, CDR2 YNFKEQ. The germline V and J ends were trimmed by 0 bases and 4 bases, with 18 bases remaining between them.

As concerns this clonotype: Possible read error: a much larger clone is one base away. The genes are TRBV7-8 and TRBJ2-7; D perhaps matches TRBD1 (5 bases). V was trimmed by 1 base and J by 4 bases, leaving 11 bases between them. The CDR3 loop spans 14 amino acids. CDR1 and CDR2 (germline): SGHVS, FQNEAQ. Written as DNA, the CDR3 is TGTGCCAGCAGCTTAGAACAGGTACAGTACGAGCAGTACTTC. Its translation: CASSLEQVQYEQYF.

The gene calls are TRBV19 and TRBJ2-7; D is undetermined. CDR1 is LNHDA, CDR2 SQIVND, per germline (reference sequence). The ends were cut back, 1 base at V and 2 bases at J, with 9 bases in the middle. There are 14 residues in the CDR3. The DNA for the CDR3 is TGTGCCAGTAGTATAGTTAAGGGTACCTACGAGCAGTACTTC. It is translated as CASSIVKGTYEQYF.

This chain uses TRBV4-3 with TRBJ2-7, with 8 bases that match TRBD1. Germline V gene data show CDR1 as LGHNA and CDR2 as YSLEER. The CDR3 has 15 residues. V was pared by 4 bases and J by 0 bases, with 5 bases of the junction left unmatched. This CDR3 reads CASSPQGTGSYEQYF. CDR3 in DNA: TGCGCCAGCAGCCCTCAGGGGACAGGCTCCTACGAGCAGTACTTC.

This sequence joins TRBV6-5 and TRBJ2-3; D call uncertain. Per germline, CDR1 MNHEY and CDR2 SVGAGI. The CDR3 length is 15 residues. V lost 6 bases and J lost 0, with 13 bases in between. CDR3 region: CASSILGSSTDTQYF. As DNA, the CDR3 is TGTGCCAGCAGCATCCTCGGTTCTAGCACAGATACGCAGTATTTT.

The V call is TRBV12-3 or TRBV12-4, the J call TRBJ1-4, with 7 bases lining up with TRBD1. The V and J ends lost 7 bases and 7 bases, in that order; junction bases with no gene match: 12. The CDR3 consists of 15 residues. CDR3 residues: CASTRVTGWGEKLFF. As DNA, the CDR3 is TGTGCCAGCACCAGGGTGACAGGGTGGGGTGAAAAACTGTTTTTT.

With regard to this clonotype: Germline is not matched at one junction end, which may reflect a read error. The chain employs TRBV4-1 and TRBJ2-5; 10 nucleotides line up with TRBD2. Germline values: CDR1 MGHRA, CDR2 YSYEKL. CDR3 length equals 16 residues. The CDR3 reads CASSQVERGGQETQYF. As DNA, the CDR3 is TGTGCCAGCAGCCAAGTGGAGCGGGGGGGACAAGAGACCCAGTACTTC.

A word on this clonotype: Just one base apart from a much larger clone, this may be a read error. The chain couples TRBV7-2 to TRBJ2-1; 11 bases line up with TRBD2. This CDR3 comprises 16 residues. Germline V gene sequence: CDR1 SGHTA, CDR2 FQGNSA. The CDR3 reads CASSSSSGGNYKEQFF. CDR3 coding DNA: TGTGCCAGCAGCTCTTCTAGCGGGGGGAACTACAAGGAGCAGTTCTTC.